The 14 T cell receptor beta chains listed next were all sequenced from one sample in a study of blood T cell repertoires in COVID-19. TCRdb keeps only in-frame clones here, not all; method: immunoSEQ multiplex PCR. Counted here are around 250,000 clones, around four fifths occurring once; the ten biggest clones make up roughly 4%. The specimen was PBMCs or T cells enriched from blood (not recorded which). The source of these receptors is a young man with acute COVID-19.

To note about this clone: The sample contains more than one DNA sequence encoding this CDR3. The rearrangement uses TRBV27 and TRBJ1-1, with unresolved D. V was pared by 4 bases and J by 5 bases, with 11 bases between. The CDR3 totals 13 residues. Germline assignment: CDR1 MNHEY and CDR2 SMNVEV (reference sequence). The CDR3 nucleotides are TGTGCCAGCAGTTCCAATAGAGGGACTGAAGCTTTCTTT. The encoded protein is CASSSNRGTEAFF.

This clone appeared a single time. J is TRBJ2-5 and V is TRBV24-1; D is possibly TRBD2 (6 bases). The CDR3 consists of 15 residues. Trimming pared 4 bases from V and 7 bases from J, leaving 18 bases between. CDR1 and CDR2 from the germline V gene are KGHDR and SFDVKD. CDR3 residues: CATSDPGLLDPTQYF. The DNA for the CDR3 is TGTGCCACCAGTGACCCCGGACTACTTGACCCGACCCAGTACTTC.

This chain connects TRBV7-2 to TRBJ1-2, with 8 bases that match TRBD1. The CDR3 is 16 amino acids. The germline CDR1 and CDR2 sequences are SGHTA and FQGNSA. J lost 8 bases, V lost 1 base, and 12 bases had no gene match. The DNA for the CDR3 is TGTGCCAGCAGCTTAGTAGAGCAGGGGGCTTGGAGCGGCTACACCTTC. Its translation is CASSLVEQGAWSGYTF.

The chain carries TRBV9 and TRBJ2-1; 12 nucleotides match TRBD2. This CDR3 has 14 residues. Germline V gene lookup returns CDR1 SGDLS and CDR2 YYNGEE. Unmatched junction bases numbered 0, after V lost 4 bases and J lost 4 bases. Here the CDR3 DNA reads TGTGCCAGCAGCCTAGCGGGAGGGTACAATGAGCAGTTCTTC. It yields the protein CASSLAGGYNEQFF.

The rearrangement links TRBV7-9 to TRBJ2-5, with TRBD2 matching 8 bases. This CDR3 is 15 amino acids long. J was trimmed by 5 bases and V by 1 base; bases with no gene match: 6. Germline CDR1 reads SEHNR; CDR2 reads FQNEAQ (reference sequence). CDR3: CASSLGGGRSETQYF. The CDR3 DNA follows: TGTGCCAGCAGCTTAGGTGGCGGGAGGTCGGAGACCCAGTACTTC.

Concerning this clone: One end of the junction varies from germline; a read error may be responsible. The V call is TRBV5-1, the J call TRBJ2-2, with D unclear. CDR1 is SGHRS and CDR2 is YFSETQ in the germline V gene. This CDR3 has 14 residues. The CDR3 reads CASSLVQNTGELFF. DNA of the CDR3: TGTGCCAGCAGCCTAGTCCAGAACACCGGGGAGCTGTTTTTT. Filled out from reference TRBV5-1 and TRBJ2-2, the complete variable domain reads KAGVTQTPRYLIKTRGQQVTLSCSPISGHRSVSWYQQTPGQGLQFLFEYFSETQRNKGNFPGRFSGRQFSNSRSEMNVSTLELGDSALYLCASSLVQNTGELFFGEGSRLTVL.

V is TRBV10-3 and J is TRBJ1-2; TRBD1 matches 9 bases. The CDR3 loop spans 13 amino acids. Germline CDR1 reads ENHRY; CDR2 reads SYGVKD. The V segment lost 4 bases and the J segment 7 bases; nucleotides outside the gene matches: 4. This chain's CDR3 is CAISGTGDPGYTF. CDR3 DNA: TGTGCCATCAGTGGGACAGGGGATCCTGGCTACACCTTC.

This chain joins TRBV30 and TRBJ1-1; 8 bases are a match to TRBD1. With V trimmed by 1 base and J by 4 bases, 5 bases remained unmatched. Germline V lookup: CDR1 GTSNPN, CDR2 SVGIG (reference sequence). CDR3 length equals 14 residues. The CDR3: CAWSGTGLATEAFF. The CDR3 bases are TGTGCCTGGAGTGGGACAGGGTTGGCCACTGAAGCTTTCTTT.

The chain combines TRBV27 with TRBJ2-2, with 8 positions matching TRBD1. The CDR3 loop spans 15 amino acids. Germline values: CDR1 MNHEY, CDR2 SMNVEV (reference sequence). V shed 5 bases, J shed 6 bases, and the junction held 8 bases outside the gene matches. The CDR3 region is CASSVTGVGSGELFF. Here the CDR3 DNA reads TGTGCCAGCAGTGTGACAGGGGTAGGCTCCGGGGAGCTGTTTTTT.

CDR3 residues: CASSGRLETQYF. The CDR3 bases are TGTGCCAGTAGTGGGAGGTTAGAGACCCAGTACTTC. V is TRBV19 and J is TRBJ2-5, with D maybe TRBD2 (6 bases). Trimming cost V 5 bases and J 4 bases, with 8 bases left between them. The germline V gene encodes CDR1 LNHDA and CDR2 SQIVND (reference sequence). The CDR3 loop spans 12 amino acids.

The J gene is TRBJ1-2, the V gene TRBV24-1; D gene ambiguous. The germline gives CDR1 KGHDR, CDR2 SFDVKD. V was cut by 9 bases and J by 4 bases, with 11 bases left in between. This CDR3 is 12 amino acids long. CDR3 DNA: TGTGCCACCTGGGAGGGCACCTATGGCTACACCTTC. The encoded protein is CATWEGTYGYTF.

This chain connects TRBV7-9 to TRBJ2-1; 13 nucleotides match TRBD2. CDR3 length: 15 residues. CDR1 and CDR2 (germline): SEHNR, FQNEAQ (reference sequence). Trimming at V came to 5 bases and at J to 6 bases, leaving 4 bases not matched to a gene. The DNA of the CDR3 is TGTGCCAGCAGCGTACTAGCGGGAGGGCCCAATGAGCAGTTCTTC. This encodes CASSVLAGGPNEQFF.

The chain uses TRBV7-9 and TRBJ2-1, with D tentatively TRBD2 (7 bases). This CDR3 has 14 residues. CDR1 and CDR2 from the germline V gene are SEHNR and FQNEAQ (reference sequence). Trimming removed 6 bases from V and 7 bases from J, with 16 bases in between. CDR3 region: CASRSIQGGNEQFF. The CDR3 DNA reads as TGTGCCAGCAGATCGATACAGGGAGGGAATGAGCAGTTCTTC.

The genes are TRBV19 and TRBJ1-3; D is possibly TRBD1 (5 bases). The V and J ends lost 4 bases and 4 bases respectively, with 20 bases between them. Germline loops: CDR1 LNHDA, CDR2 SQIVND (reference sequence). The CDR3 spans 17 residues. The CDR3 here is CASSRGGRRQGGNTIYF. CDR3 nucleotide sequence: TGTGCCAGTAGTAGGGGGGGAAGACGGCAGGGAGGAAACACCATATATTTT.